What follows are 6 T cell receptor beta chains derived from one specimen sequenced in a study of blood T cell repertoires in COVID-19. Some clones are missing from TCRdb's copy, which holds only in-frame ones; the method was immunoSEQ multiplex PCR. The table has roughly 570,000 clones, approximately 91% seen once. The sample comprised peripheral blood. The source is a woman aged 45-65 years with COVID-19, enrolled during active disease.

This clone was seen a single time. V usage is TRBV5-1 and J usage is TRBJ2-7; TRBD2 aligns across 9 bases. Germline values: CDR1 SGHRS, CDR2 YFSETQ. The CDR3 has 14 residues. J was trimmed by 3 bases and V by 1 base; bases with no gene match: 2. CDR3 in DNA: TGCGCCAGCAGCTTGTCTAGCGGGGTCTACGAGCAGTACTTC. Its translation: CASSLSSGVYEQYF.

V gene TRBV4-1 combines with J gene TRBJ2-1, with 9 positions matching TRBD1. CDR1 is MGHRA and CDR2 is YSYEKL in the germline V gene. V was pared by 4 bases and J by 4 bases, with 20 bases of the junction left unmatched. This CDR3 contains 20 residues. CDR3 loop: CASSLRPSPRTGGAYNEQFF. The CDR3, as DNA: TGCGCCAGCAGCCTAAGACCTTCCCCCCGTACAGGGGGCGCTTACAATGAGCAGTTCTTC.

CDR3 protein: CASSLTPGQVTEAFF. The CDR3, as DNA: TGCGCCAGCAGCCTGACCCCGGGACAGGTCACTGAAGCTTTCTTT. The chain combines TRBV5-1 with TRBJ1-1, with 8 bases fitting TRBD1. This CDR3 has 15 residues. Unmatched junction bases numbered 9, after V lost 4 bases and J lost 4 bases. Looked up from germline, CDR1 is SGHRS and CDR2 is YFSETQ.

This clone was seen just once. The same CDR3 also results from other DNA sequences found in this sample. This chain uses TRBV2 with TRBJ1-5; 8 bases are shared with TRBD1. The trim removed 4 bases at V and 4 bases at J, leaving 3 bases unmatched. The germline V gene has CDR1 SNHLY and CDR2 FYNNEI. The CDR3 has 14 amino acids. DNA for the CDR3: TGTGCCAGCAGTGGACAGGGGAGTAATCAGCCCCAGCATTTT. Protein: CASSGQGSNQPQHF.

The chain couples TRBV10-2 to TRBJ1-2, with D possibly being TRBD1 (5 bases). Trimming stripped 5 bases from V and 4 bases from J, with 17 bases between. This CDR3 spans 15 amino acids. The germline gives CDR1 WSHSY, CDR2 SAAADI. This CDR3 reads CASSNPEGVFYGYTF. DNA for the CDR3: TGCGCCAGCAGTAATCCCGAAGGGGTGTTCTATGGCTACACCTTC.

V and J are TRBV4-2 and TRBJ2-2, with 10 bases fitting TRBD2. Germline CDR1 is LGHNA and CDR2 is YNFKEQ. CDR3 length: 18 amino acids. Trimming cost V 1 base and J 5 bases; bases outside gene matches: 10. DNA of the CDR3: TGTGCCAGCAGCCAAGTAGTGGGAGCGGGGGGGCGGACCGGGGAGCTGTTTTTT. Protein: CASSQVVGAGGRTGELFF.